Presented here are 5 T cell receptor beta chains from one specimen sequenced in a study of cytomegalovirus exposure and HLA in healthy donors (dated by TCRdb to about 2017). The protocol used for the library was the immunoSEQ multiplex PCR assay. For the multiplex PCR, a mixture combining 60 forward primers for TCR Vbeta segments and 13 reverse primers for TCR Jbeta segments was used. TCRdb holds this immuneACCESS table with in-frame rearrangements only. Some clones are missing; in checked studies, unresolved V genes explain under half, and the rest has no known cause. The sample table lists 150,000 to 200,000 clones, just under 85% of them with a count of one. The leading ten clones occupy 4.8% of the sample. Sample: PBMCs. Source of these receptors: a girl aged 10 to 17 in good health and CMV-seropositive.

This chain joins TRBV19 and TRBJ1-1, with 7 nucleotides matching TRBD1. CDR1 and CDR2 from the germline V gene are LNHDA and SQIVND (reference sequence). Unmatched junction bases numbered 9, after V lost 3 bases and J lost 5 bases. CDR3 length: 15 residues. This chain's CDR3 is CASSIRDSEGTEAFF. The CDR3 coding sequence is TGTGCCAGTAGTATCAGGGACAGCGAAGGAACTGAAGCTTTCTTT.

This clone was counted once. This sequence joins TRBV18 and TRBJ2-3; 9 positions match TRBD2. J was trimmed by 1 base and V by 1 base; bases with no gene match: 6. CDR1 is KGHSH and CDR2 is LQKENI in the germline V gene. The CDR3 extends over 17 amino acids. The CDR3 DNA follows: TGTGCCAGCTCACCACTCTCAGCTAGCGGGGGCACAGATACGCAGTATTTT. Encoded protein: CASSPLSASGGTDTQYF. The entire variable domain, with the rest obtained from reference TRBV18 and TRBJ2-3, is as follows: NAGVMQNPRHLVRRRGQEARLRCSPMKGHSHVYWYRQLPEEGLKFMVYLQKENIIDESGMPKERFSAEFPKEGPSILRIQQVVRGDSAAYFCASSPLSASGGTDTQYFGPGTRLTVL.

This chain connects TRBV5-4 to TRBJ1-1; D perhaps matches TRBD1 (6 bases). The germline V gene has CDR1 SGHNT and CDR2 YYREEE (reference sequence). Between the trimmed V and J ends, which lost 0 bases and 3 bases, there was a span of 15 bases. The CDR3 loop spans 16 amino acids. The CDR3 is CASSLGQVGRDTEAFF. The CDR3 nucleotides read TGTGCCAGCAGCTTGGGACAGGTGGGGCGGGACACTGAAGCTTTCTTT.

V is TRBV6-1 and J is TRBJ1-1, with 9 bases identical to TRBD1. V dropped 8 bases and J dropped 7; count of bases not matched to a gene: 8. This CDR3 contains 13 residues. Germline CDR1 and CDR2: MNHNS and SASEGT. The CDR3 protein is CASFEQGAGEAFF. The CDR3 nucleotides read TGTGCCAGCTTTGAACAGGGGGCAGGTGAAGCTTTCTTT.

Note on this clone: This same CDR3 is encoded by further DNA sequences in the sample. Here the CDR3 reads CARSSGLDRTTDTQYF. The CDR3 DNA sequence: TGTGCCAGAAGCTCAGGACTAGATAGGACTACAGATACGCAGTATTTT. The chain joins TRBV5-3 to TRBJ2-3; TRBD2 matches 7 bases. TRBV5-3 is identified as an open reading frame with a role that is uncertain. V shed 3 bases and J 3 bases; nucleotides not matched to a gene: 10. This CDR3 has 16 residues.